Included here is one TCR beta chain sequence, with context. This table comes from immunoSEQ multiplex PCR, and its TCRdb copy is limited to in-frame clones, with some not included. The table has roughly 60,000 clones, 75% to 85% seen once. This specimen comes from a study of blood T cell repertoires in COVID-19. This CDR3 is built from 14 residues. V was clipped by 4 bases and J by 5 bases; unmatched bases: 4. Germline assignment: CDR1 MGHRA and CDR2 YSYEKL. The sequence came from a woman aged 55-69 years with acute or convalescent COVID-19. The sequencing input was peripheral blood. The chain uses TRBV4-1 and TRBJ1-4; 7 positions match TRBD1. CDR3 sequence reads: CASSPLTGNEKLFF. CDR3 coding DNA: TGCGCCAGCAGCCCCTTGACAGGGAATGAAAAACTGTTTTTT.